This is a list of T cell receptor beta chains from one sample in a study of identical twins. TCRdb re-called the 5' RACE reads through MiXCR, storing one row per CDR3 protein. The sample includes 1.5 million to 2 million distinct CDR3 sequences, less than 35% of them seen just once. The sequenced material came from cord blood. Receptors originate from a newborn girl in good health. CDR3s include the opening cysteine and the closing phenylalanine or tryptophan. Fields, in order: J gene, V gene, clone size, D gene, CDR3 protein, CDR3 DNA. A D gene is named only where the DNA matches it firmly. Not all rows give a size; the values are once, few, many and, for expanded clones, a class.

TRBJ2-3,TRBV20-1,.,TRBD2,CSASHGLAVTDTQYF,TGCAGTGCTAGTCATGGACTAGCGGTCACAGATACGCAGTATTTT
TRBJ1-6,TRBV7-2,few,.,CASSFSRDNSPLHF,TGTGCCAGCAGCTTTAGCAGGGATAATTCACCCCTCCACTTT
TRBJ2-6,TRBV6-6,many,TRBD1,CASSLRRQGNVLTF,TGTGCCAGCAGTTTGCGACGACAGGGCAACGTCCTGACTTTC
TRBJ1-1,TRBV7-9,.,TRBD1,CASSYRGVNTEAFF,TGTGCCAGCAGCTACAGGGGAGTGAACACTGAAGCTTTCTTT
TRBJ2-1,TRBV20-1,few,.,CSAREFAGSYNEQFF,TGCAGTGCTAGAGAGTTCGCGGGGTCATACAATGAGCAGTTCTTC
TRBJ1-5,TRBV7-6,.,.,CASSPQENQPQHF,TGTGCCAGCAGCCCTCAGGAGAATCAGCCCCAGCATTTT
TRBJ2-7,TRBV15,.,TRBD1,CATSGRAGGYEQYF,TGTGCCACCAGCGGCCGGGCAGGGGGCTACGAGCAGTACTTC
TRBJ2-1,TRBV28,few,.,CASSGVGRDFYNEQFF,TGTGCCAGCAGTGGTGTCGGGCGGGACTTCTACAATGAGCAGTTCTTC
TRBJ2-7,TRBV2,few,TRBD2,CASFGLAPTYEQYF,TGTGCCAGTTTCGGACTAGCGCCAACCTACGAGCAGTACTTC
TRBJ2-3,TRBV20-1,few,TRBD1,CSARDNRGPPDTQYF,TGCAGTGCTAGAGACAACAGGGGCCCCCCAGATACGCAGTATTTT
TRBJ1-2,TRBV27,.,.,CASTSPRVNGYTF,TGTGCCAGCACCTCCCCCAGGGTGAATGGCTACACCTTC
TRBJ2-4,TRBV4-2,few,TRBD2,CASSQVAGGPNIQYF,TGTGCCAGCAGCCAAGTCGCGGGAGGGCCCAACATTCAGTACTTC
TRBJ2-3,TRBV4-2,.,TRBD2,CASRTSGVTTDAQYF,TGTGCCAGCAGGACTAGCGGAGTAACCACAGATGCGCAGTATTTT
TRBJ1-5,TRBV7-8,few,.,CASSHLDSPNQPQHF,TGTGCCAGCAGCCACTTGGACAGTCCCAATCAGCCCCAGCATTTT
TRBJ1-2,TRBV7-2,.,.,CASNQYRDGYTF,TGTGCCAGCAACCAATACAGGGATGGCTACACCTTC
TRBJ2-7,TRBV20-1,.,.,CSAQGLLSYEQDF,TGCAGTGCCCAGGGACTTCTCTCCTACGAGCAGGACTTC